Each of the 27 T cell receptor beta chains below was sequenced from the same sample in a study of blood T cell dynamics during melanoma immunotherapy. As for time point: week 3, after first cycle of checkpoint inhibitor. Clones were read by immunoSEQ multiplex PCR, and TCRdb kept only the in-frame ones, dropping some. There are some 4,300 clones in the sample; 78% occur only once, and about 55% lies in the top ten. The specimen comprised blood, sampled from a patient treated with checkpoint blockade. These receptors all come from a human donor with melanoma.

The chain uses TRBV6-6 and TRBJ1-1; 9 bases map to TRBD1. The CDR3 length is 14 residues. V lost 5 bases to trimming and J lost 5 bases; unmatched junction nucleotides: 6. Germline lookup yields CDR1 MNHNY and CDR2 SVGAGI (reference sequence). In nucleotides, the CDR3 is TGTGCCAGCAGTAAGACAGGGGGGGAAACTGAAGCTTTCTTT. It yields the protein CASSKTGGETEAFF.

The DNA for the CDR3 is TGTGCCAGCAGCGAGGGACAGGGGAACAATGAGCAGTTCTTC. Its protein product is CASSEGQGNNEQFF. The chain employs TRBV7-7 and TRBJ2-1; TRBD1 matches 10 bases. Per the germline V gene, CDR1 is SSHAT and CDR2 is FNYEAQ (reference sequence). The V gene end was trimmed by 5 bases and the J gene end by 5 bases; junction bases not matched to a gene: 3. The length of the CDR3 is 14 residues. Based on the CDR3 plus reference TRBV7-7 and TRBJ2-1, the full variable domain is GAGVSQSPRYKVTKRGQDVTLRCDPISSHATLYWYQQALGQGPEFLTYFNYEAQPDKSGLPSDRFSAERPEGSISTLTIQRTEQRDSAMYRCASSEGQGNNEQFFGPGTRLTVL.

This chain uses TRBV4-1 with TRBJ1-1; weak D call: TRBD1 (5 bases). Trimming left V 1 base short and J 5 bases short, with 11 bases between. The CDR3 length is 14 residues. From germline, CDR1 is MGHRA and CDR2 YSYEKL. This chain's CDR3 is CASSQAIQGTEAFF. The CDR3 DNA reads TGCGCCAGCAGCCAAGCGATTCAGGGAACTGAAGCTTTCTTT.

V usage is TRBV2 and J usage is TRBJ2-2; D unresolved. The germline CDR1 and CDR2 sequences are SNHLY and FYNNEI. This CDR3 spans 14 amino acids. Trimming took 4 bases from V and 0 from J, leaving 6 bases between them. CDR3 nucleotide sequence: TGTGCCAGCAGTGTGGGGTCGAACACCGGGGAGCTGTTTTTT. It specifies CASSVGSNTGELFF.

J is TRBJ1-2 and V is TRBV5-6; 8 bases align to TRBD1. With 4 bases clipped from V and 4 bases from J, the junction kept 6 bases outside the gene matches. This CDR3 has 14 amino acids. Looked up from germline, CDR1 is SGHDT and CDR2 is YYEEEE. The CDR3 DNA follows: TGTGCCAGCAGCCACGGGACAGGAGCCTATGGCTACACCTTC. It yields the protein CASSHGTGAYGYTF.

V usage is TRBV19 and J usage is TRBJ1-4, with a possible D match to TRBD1 (5 bases). The CDR3 covers 12 residues. The germline CDR1 and CDR2 sequences are LNHDA and SQIVND (reference sequence). Trimming pared 6 bases from V and 4 bases from J, leaving 6 bases between. DNA of the CDR3: TGTGCCAGTAGCAGGGATAATGAAAAACTGTTTTTT. Translation: CASSRDNEKLFF.

The V call is TRBV2, the J call TRBJ2-3; TRBD2 might be the D (7 bases). CDR3 length equals 14 residues. Germline-derived CDR1 and CDR2 are SNHLY and FYNNEI. The CDR3 DNA sequence: TGTGCGAAAAAGGGGGGGGGCCCCACAGATACGCAGTATTTT. It yields the protein CAKKGGGPTDTQYF.

As regards this clone: The junction departs from the called germline gene at one end, perhaps through a read error. The rearrangement joins TRBV7-9 to TRBJ2-7; maybe TRBD2 (6 bases). The CDR3 runs 12 residues. Germline V gene data show CDR1 as SEHNR and CDR2 as FQNEAQ (reference sequence). CDR3 in amino acids: CASSHSEGPLDF. The CDR3 nucleotides are TGTGCCAGCAGCCACTCGGAGGGGCCTCTTGACTTC.

This chain links TRBV9 with TRBJ1-1; 8 bases align to TRBD1. The CDR3 has 13 amino acids. The V segment lost 2 bases and the J segment 6 bases; nucleotides outside the gene matches: 3. The germline V gene has CDR1 SGDLS and CDR2 YYNGEE. CDR3: CASSVNRGSEAFF. In DNA, the CDR3 is TGTGCCAGCAGCGTGAACAGGGGGTCTGAAGCTTTCTTT.

The chain employs TRBV6-5 and TRBJ1-2; D ambiguous. Trimming removed 4 bases at V and 0 bases at J, with 6 bases between. The CDR3 runs to 13 residues. The V gene's germline CDR1 is MNHEY and CDR2 SVGAGI. CDR3 residues: CASSSQTNYGYTF. Written as DNA, the CDR3 is TGTGCCAGCAGTTCCCAAACTAACTATGGCTACACCTTC.

The J gene is TRBJ1-1, the V gene TRBV10-3; D gene uncertain. Germline V gives CDR1 ENHRY, CDR2 SYGVKD. V lost 0 bases to trimming and J lost 0 bases, with 8 bases between them. The CDR3 consists of 15 residues. The CDR3 here is CAISESLEMNTEAFF. CDR3 DNA sequence: TGTGCCATCAGTGAGTCGTTAGAGATGAACACTGAAGCTTTCTTT.

This rearrangement joins TRBV9 to TRBJ1-1; perhaps TRBD1 as D (6 bases). The length of the CDR3 is 14 residues. V was pared by 7 bases and J by 7 bases, with 20 bases between. Per germline, CDR1 SGDLS and CDR2 YYNGEE. CDR3 amino acids: CASAGGQVRDEAFF. CDR3 sequence (DNA): TGTGCCAGCGCCGGGGGGCAGGTTAGAGATGAAGCTTTCTTT.

The chain combines TRBV10-3 with TRBJ2-3; 10 nucleotides align to TRBD2. Trimming at V came to 10 bases and at J to 2 bases, leaving 6 bases not matched to a gene. The CDR3 contains 14 residues. Looked up from germline, CDR1 is ENHRY and CDR2 is SYGVKD. CDR3 amino acids: CATRAGGSTDTQYF. DNA of the CDR3: TGTGCCACGAGAGCGGGGGGGTCCACAGATACGCAGTATTTT.

The rearrangement joins TRBV6-1 to TRBJ2-1; 7 bases map to TRBD1. The CDR3 covers 15 residues. The germline V gene has CDR1 MNHNS and CDR2 SASEGT. V was pared by 4 bases and J by 4 bases, with 7 bases of the junction left unmatched. CDR3 region: CASSGGGAGYNEQFF. In DNA form, the CDR3 reads TGTGCCAGCAGTGGAGGGGGCGCAGGATACAATGAGCAGTTCTTC.

CDR3 residues: CASSLVGGPGDSPLHF. The CDR3 DNA reads as TGTGCCAGCAGCTTAGTAGGGGGCCCTGGGGATTCACCCCTCCACTTT. The chain is built from TRBV11-2 and TRBJ1-6; 7 bases agree with TRBD1. Per germline, CDR1 SGHAT and CDR2 FQNNGV. Trimming removed 1 base from V and 8 bases from J; junction bases left unmatched: 8. The CDR3 is made up of 16 amino acids. Complete variable domain (other parts from reference TRBV11-2 and TRBJ1-6): EAGVAQSPRYKIIEKRQSVAFWCNPISGHATLYWYQQILGQGPKLLIQFQNNGVVDDSQLPKDRFSAERLKGVDSTLKIQPAKLEDSAVYLCASSLVGGPGDSPLHFGNGTRLTVT.

The CDR3 coding sequence is TGTGCCAGCAGACCGGACACCTTCGCGAACACCGGGGAGCTGTTTTTT. Its protein is CASRPDTFANTGELFF. The chain combines TRBV5-4 with TRBJ2-2, with a possible D match to TRBD1 (5 bases). The CDR3 consists of 16 residues. The germline CDR1 and CDR2 sequences are SGHNT and YYREEE (reference sequence). The V end lost 5 bases, the J end lost 0 bases, and 14 bases lay between the germline ends.

This sequence joins TRBV30 and TRBJ1-3; D is uncertain. The CDR3 runs to 15 residues. Germline V lookup: CDR1 GTSNPN, CDR2 SVGIG (reference sequence). Trimming shortened V by 0 bases and J by 3 bases, and 12 bases separated the two germline ends. CDR3 region: CAWSVKGGGGNTIYF. CDR3 bases: TGTGCCTGGAGTGTAAAGGGAGGTGGTGGAAACACCATATATTTT.

The rearrangement uses TRBV5-4 and TRBJ1-1; D gene uncertain. CDR3 length: 13 amino acids. V dropped 2 bases and J dropped 2 bases, with 7 bases sitting between them. Germline loops: CDR1 SGHNT, CDR2 YYREEE (reference sequence). CDR3 nucleotide sequence: TGTGCCAGCAGCTTTCTTCCTAACACTGAAGCTTTCTTT. The encoded protein is CASSFLPNTEAFF. Combining the CDR3 with reference TRBV5-4 and TRBJ1-1 gives the whole variable domain ETGVTQSPTHLIKTRGQQVTLRCSSQSGHNTVSWYQQALGQGPQFIFQYYREEENGRGNFPPRFSGLQFPNYSSELNVNALELDDSALYLCASSFLPNTEAFFGQGTRLTVV.

The gene calls are TRBV7-2 and TRBJ2-5, with 7 bases that match TRBD1. The germline gives CDR1 SGHTA, CDR2 FQGNSA. The CDR3 is made up of 15 amino acids. V trimming: 10 bases; J trimming: 5 bases; junction bases outside the gene matches: 16. CDR3 sequence (DNA): TGTGCCACCTCTAAACAGGGGATAACGTCGGAGACCCAGTACTTC. This gives the protein CATSKQGITSETQYF.

The gene calls are TRBV7-3 and TRBJ1-2, with D hard to call. Looked up from germline, CDR1 is SGHTA and CDR2 is FQGTGA. The CDR3 consists of 14 residues. V dropped 2 bases and J dropped 6 bases, with 13 bases sitting between them. The CDR3 nucleotides read TGTGCCAGCAGCTTAGCAAGGGTGAGGCATGGCTACACCTTC. Protein: CASSLARVRHGYTF. Full variable domain (remainder filled in from reference TRBV7-3 and TRBJ1-2): GAGVSQTPSNKVTEKGKYVELRCDPISGHTALYWYRQSLGQGPEFLIYFQGTGAADDSGLPNDRFFAVRPEGSVSTLKIQRTERGDSAVYLCASSLARVRHGYTFGSGTRLTVV.

The chain links TRBV7-2 to TRBJ1-2, with TRBD1 as a possible D gene (5 bases). CDR3 length equals 14 residues. V lost 3 bases and J 4 bases, leaving 12 bases between the germline ends. CDR1 and CDR2 from the germline V gene are SGHTA and FQGNSA. In DNA form, the CDR3 reads TGTGCCAGCAGCTTCTACGGGGCTTCCTATGGCTACACCTTC. Protein product: CASSFYGASYGYTF.

The gene calls are TRBV7-6 and TRBJ2-2; 7 bases agree with TRBD2. V dropped 1 base and J dropped 7; count of bases not matched to a gene: 12. There are 17 residues in the CDR3. The V gene's germline CDR1 is SGHVS and CDR2 FNYEAQ. The CDR3 loop is CASSLGGGSSEHGELFF. The CDR3 DNA is TGTGCCAGCAGCTTAGGCGGGGGTAGCTCAGAGCACGGGGAGCTGTTTTTT.

This chain connects TRBV5-1 to TRBJ2-7, with TRBD1 matching 7 bases. With 3 bases clipped from V and 4 bases from J, the junction kept 1 base outside the gene matches. This CDR3 has 12 amino acids. Per germline, CDR1 SGHRS and CDR2 YFSETQ. The CDR3 bases are TGCGCCAGCAGCTGGACAGGTTACGAGCAGTACTTC. Protein sequence: CASSWTGYEQYF.

The gene calls are TRBV5-1 and TRBJ2-1, with TRBD2 identical over 8 bases. CDR1 and CDR2 from the germline V gene are SGHRS and YFSETQ. There are 16 residues in the CDR3. J was trimmed by 1 base and V by 0 bases; bases with no gene match: 3. The CDR3, as DNA: TGCGCCAGCAGCTTGGATGGCGGGGGGTCCTACAATGAGCAGTTCTTC. It codes for CASSLDGGGSYNEQFF.

The chain joins TRBV2 to TRBJ2-7; perhaps TRBD1 as D (5 bases). The CDR3 extends over 16 amino acids. From germline, CDR1 is SNHLY and CDR2 FYNNEI. V dropped 4 bases and J dropped 1 base, with 17 bases sitting between them. The CDR3 here is CASSGSAGFRSYEQYF. The CDR3 coding sequence is TGTGCCAGCAGTGGGTCCGCAGGGTTTAGGTCCTACGAGCAGTACTTC.

The chain joins TRBV7-3 to TRBJ2-1, with 7 bases aligning to TRBD1. The CDR3 consists of 15 residues. V was pared by 5 bases and J by 6 bases, with 10 bases of the junction left unmatched. Germline V gene data show CDR1 as SGHTA and CDR2 as FQGTGA. This CDR3 reads CASSAIGGSGNEQFF. The CDR3 coding sequence is TGTGCCAGCAGCGCCATAGGGGGCAGTGGCAATGAGCAGTTCTTC.

The chain is built from TRBV7-2 and TRBJ2-3; 16 nucleotides line up with TRBD2. The germline V gene encodes CDR1 SGHTA and CDR2 FQGNSA. V lost 4 bases to trimming and J lost 4 bases; unmatched junction nucleotides: 2. This CDR3 has 16 residues. The chain's CDR3 is CASSWGLAGGSDTQYF. CDR3 coding DNA: TGTGCCAGCAGCTGGGGACTAGCGGGGGGGTCAGATACGCAGTATTTT.